The 10 T cell receptor beta chains listed next were all sequenced from one sample in a study of blood T cell repertoires in COVID-19. The protocol was immunoSEQ multiplex PCR, while the TCRdb copy is restricted to in-frame clones and leaves out a portion. The sample includes about 62,000 clones, approximately 90% of them seen just once. The sequenced sample was peripheral blood. Receptors were obtained from a woman older than 75 with acute or convalescent COVID-19.

This clone was seen a few times. The chain combines TRBV5-1 with TRBJ1-3; D unclear. This CDR3 is built from 13 residues. Trimming left V 0 bases short and J 3 bases short, with 4 bases between. CDR1 is SGHRS and CDR2 is YFSETQ in the germline V gene. Here the CDR3 DNA reads TGCGCCAGCAGCTTGGCCGGTGGAAACACCATATATTTT. The encoded protein is CASSLAGGNTIYF. Looking up the rest from reference TRBV5-1 and TRBJ1-3 gives the full variable domain: KAGVTQTPRYLIKTRGQQVTLSCSPISGHRSVSWYQQTPGQGLQFLFEYFSETQRNKGNFPGRFSGRQFSNSRSEMNVSTLELGDSALYLCASSLAGGNTIYFGEGSWLTVV.

The chain combines TRBV3-1 (or the pseudogene TRBV3-2) with TRBJ2-7; 8 bases align to TRBD1. The CDR3 contains 15 residues. The V and J ends lost 1 base and 3 bases, in that order; junction bases with no gene match: 5. The germline V gene has CDR1 LGHDT and CDR2 YNNKEL (reference sequence). CDR3 in amino acids: CASSQGVTGGYEQYF. The DNA for the CDR3 is TGTGCCAGCAGCCAAGGGGTAACAGGGGGCTACGAGCAGTACTTC.

The rearrangement joins TRBV4-2 to TRBJ2-1, with TRBD2 identical over 15 bases. J lost 5 bases, V lost 7 bases, and 3 bases had no gene match. CDR3 size: 15 residues. Germline V gives CDR1 LGHNA, CDR2 YNFKEQ. Here the CDR3 DNA reads TGTGCCAGCAAGGGGACTAGCGGGGGGCACAATGAGCAGTTCTTC. Protein sequence: CASKGTSGGHNEQFF.

CDR3 nucleotides: TGTGCCAGCAGTACCCATACAGGGGGCGCAGATACGCAGTATTTT. Translating it yields CASSTHTGGADTQYF. This chain uses TRBV28 with TRBJ2-3; TRBD1 agrees at 9 bases. The ends lost 5 bases at V and 4 bases at J; junction bases unmatched: 7. Germline assignment: CDR1 MDHEN and CDR2 SYDVKM. The CDR3 totals 15 residues.

The V gene is TRBV10-3, the J gene TRBJ1-5; TRBD1 might be the D (6 bases). The CDR3 loop spans 16 amino acids. With 2 bases removed from V and 4 bases from J, the gap between germline ends came to 15 bases. CDR1 is ENHRY, CDR2 SYGVKD, per germline. DNA of the CDR3: TGTGCCATCAGTGAGCTTATGGACAGTTTAAATCAGCCCCAGCATTTT. Its protein product is CAISELMDSLNQPQHF.

The CDR3 bases are TGTGCCAGTACCAGGGACAGCGCTGTGGTAGGTGAAAAACTGTTTTTT. Translated, it gives CASTRDSAVVGEKLFF. V is TRBV19 and J is TRBJ1-4, with 7 bases lining up with TRBD1. Trimming removed 7 bases from V and 7 bases from J; junction bases left unmatched: 15. Germline V gene lookup returns CDR1 LNHDA and CDR2 SQIVND (reference sequence). CDR3 length: 16 amino acids.

This sequence joins TRBV7-3 and TRBJ2-7; 7 bases match TRBD1. The CDR3 covers 13 residues. Looked up from germline, CDR1 is SGHTA and CDR2 is FQGTGA. V lost 11 bases, J lost 1 base, and 8 bases stayed unmatched. As DNA, the CDR3 is TGTGCCTCCCGGACAGGTTCATCCTACGAGCAGTACTTC. Amino acid sequence: CASRTGSSYEQYF.

This chain links TRBV28 with TRBJ2-1; TRBD2 matches 14 bases. J gave up 5 bases and V 4 bases, and 4 bases lay outside the gene matches. Germline V gene data show CDR1 as MDHEN and CDR2 as SYDVKM. This CDR3 has 16 amino acids. As DNA, the CDR3 is TGTGCCAGCAGTTCGGGACTAGCGGGAGTTGACAATGAGCAGTTCTTC. Translating it yields CASSSGLAGVDNEQFF.

The J gene is TRBJ1-1, the V gene TRBV10-3, with a tentative D call TRBD1 (6 bases). V was cut by 6 bases and J by 1 base, with 9 bases left in between. CDR3 length: 13 amino acids. Per the germline V gene, CDR1 is ENHRY and CDR2 is SYGVKD. The CDR3 DNA follows: TGTGCCATCAGGGGGGCGGCGAACACTGAAGCTTTCTTT. Protein product: CAIRGAANTEAFF.

The chain joins TRBV2 to TRBJ1-5, with 7 bases aligning to TRBD1. V trimming: 4 bases; J trimming: 0 bases; junction bases outside the gene matches: 15. Looked up from germline, CDR1 is SNHLY and CDR2 is FYNNEI. CDR3 length: 19 amino acids. The CDR3 DNA follows: TGTGCCAGCAGTGTATACTTAGGGGGCGGGTTTAATAGCAATCAGCCCCAGCATTTT. Translation gives CASSVYLGGGFNSNQPQHF.